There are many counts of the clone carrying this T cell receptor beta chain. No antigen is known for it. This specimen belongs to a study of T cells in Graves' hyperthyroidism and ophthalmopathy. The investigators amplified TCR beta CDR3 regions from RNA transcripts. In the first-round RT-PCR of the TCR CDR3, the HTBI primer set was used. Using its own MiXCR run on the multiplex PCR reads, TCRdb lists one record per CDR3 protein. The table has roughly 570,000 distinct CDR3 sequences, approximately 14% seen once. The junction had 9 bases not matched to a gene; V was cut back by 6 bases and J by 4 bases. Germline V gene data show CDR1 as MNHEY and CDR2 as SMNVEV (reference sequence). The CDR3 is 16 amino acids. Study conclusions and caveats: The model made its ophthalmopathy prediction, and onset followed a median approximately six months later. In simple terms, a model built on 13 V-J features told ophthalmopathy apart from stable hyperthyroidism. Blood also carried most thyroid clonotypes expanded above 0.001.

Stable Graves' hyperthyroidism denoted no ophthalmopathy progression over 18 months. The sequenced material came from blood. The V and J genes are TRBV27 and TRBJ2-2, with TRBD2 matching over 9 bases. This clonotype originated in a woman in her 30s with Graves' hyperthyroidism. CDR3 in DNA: TGTGCCAGCAGCCCCATTAGCGGGAGCATCACCGGGGAGCTGTTTTTT. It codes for CASSPISGSITGELFF.